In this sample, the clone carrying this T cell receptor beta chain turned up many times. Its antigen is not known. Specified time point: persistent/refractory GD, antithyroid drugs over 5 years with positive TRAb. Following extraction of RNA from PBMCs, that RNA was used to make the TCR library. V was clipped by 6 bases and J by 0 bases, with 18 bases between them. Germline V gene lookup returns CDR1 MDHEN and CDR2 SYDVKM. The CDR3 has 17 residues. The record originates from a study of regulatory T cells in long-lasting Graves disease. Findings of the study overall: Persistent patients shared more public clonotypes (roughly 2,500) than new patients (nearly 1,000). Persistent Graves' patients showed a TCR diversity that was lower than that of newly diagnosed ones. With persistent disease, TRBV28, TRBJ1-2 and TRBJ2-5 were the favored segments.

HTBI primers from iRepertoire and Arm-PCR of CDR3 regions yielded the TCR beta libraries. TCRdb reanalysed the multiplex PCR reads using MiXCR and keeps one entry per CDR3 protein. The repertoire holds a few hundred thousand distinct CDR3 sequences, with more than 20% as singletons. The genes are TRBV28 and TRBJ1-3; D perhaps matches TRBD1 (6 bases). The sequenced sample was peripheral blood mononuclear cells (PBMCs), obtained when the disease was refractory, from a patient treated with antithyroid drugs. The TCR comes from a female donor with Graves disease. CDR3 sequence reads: CASRSGGGAYSGNTIYF. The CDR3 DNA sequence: TGTGCCAGCAGATCGGGCGGGGGCGCTTACTCTGGAAACACCATATATTTT.